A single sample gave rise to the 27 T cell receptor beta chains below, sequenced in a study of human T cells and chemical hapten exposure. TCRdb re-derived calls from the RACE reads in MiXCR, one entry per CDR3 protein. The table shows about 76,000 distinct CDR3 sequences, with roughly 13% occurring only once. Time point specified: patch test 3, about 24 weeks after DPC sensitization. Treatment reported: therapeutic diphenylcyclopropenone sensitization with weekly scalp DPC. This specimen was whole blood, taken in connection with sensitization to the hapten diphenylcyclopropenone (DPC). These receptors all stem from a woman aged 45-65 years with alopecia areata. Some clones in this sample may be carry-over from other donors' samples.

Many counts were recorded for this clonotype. The CDR3 region has the DNA TGTGCCAGCAGCTTGGTAGTTCAGGGGCCTCCCTACGAGCAGTACTTC. Its translation: CASSLVVQGPPYEQYF. The rearrangement joins TRBV5-5 to TRBJ2-7; D perhaps matches TRBD1 (6 bases). The CDR3 is 16 residues long. The V and J ends lost 0 bases and 2 bases respectively, with 15 bases between them. Germline CDR1 reads SGHKS; CDR2 reads YYEKEE (reference sequence).

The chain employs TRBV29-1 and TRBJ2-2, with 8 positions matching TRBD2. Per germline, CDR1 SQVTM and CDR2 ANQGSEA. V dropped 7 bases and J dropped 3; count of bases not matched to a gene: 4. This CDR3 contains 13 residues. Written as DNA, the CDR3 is TGCAGCGCGAGCGGGAGTGACACCGGGGAGCTGTTTTTT. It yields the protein CSASGSDTGELFF.

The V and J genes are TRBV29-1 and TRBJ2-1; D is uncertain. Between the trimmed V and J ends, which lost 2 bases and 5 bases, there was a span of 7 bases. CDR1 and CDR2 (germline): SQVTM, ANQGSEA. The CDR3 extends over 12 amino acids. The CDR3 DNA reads TGCAGCGTTGAAAAAGGTAACAATGAGCAGTTCTTC. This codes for CSVEKGNNEQFF.

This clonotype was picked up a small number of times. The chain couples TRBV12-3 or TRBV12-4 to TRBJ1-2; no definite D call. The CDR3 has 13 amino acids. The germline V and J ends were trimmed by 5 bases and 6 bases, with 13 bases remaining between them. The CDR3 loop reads CASSLRILDGYTF. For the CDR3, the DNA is TGTGCCAGCAGTCTAAGGATTTTAGATGGCTACACCTTC.

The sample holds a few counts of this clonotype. The CDR3 DNA reads TGTGCTAGTGGTTTGGTATCTGGGGTACAGGGCGGAGAGCAGTACTTC. Its translation is CASGLVSGVQGGEQYF. The V gene is TRBV12-5, the J gene TRBJ2-7; D is possibly TRBD1 (6 bases). The V gene lost 0 bases and the J gene lost 7 bases, with 19 bases spanning the gap. The CDR3 has 16 residues. CDR1 is LGHNT, CDR2 FRNRAP, per germline.

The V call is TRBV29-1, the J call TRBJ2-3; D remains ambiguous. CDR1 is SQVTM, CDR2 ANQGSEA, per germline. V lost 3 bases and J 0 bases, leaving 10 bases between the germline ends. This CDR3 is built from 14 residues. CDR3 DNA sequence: TGCAGCGTTGACCTGGGCCCCAGCACAGATACGCAGTATTTT. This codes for CSVDLGPSTDTQYF.

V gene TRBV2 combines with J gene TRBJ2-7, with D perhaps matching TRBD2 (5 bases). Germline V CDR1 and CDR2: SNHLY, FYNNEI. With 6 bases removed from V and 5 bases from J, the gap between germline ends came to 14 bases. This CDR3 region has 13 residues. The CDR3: CASSLTGNNEQYF. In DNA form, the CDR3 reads TGTGCCAGCAGCCTAACGGGGAACAACGAGCAGTACTTC. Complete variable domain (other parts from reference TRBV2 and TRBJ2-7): EPEVTQTPSHQVTQMGQEVILRCVPISNHLYFYWYRQILGQKVEFLVSFYNNEISEKSEIFDDQFSVERPDGSNFTLKIRSTKLEDSAMYFCASSLTGNNEQYFGPGTRLTVT.

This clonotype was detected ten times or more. CDR3 region: CASSNPWGRGDEQFF. In nucleotides, the CDR3 is TGTGCCAGTAGTAACCCATGGGGGAGGGGCGATGAGCAGTTCTTC. The rearrangement joins TRBV19 to TRBJ2-1, with 7 nucleotides matching TRBD2. Germline V CDR1 and CDR2: LNHDA, SQIVND (reference sequence). The CDR3 sequence is 15 residues long. Trimming at V came to 4 bases and at J to 8 bases, leaving 11 bases not matched to a gene.

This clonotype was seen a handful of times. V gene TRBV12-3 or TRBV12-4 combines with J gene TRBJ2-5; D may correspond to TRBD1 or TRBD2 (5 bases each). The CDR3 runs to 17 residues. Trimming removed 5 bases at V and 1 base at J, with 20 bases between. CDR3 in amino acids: CASSPIPPWGTQETQYF. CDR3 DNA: TGTGCCAGCAGTCCCATCCCACCTTGGGGGACCCAAGAGACCCAGTACTTC.

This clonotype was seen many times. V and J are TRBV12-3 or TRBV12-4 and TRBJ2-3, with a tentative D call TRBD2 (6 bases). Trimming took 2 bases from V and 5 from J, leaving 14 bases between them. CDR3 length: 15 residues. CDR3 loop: CASSLFTGSGDTQYF. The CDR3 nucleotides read TGTGCCAGCAGTTTATTTACCGGGAGTGGAGATACGCAGTATTTT.

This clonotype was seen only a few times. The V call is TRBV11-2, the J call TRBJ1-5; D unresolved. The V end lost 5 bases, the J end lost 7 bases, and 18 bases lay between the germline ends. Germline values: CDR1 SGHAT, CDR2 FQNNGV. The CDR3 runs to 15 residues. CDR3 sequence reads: CASSPPRAGGQPQHF. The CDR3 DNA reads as TGTGCCAGCAGCCCCCCTAGGGCGGGAGGCCAGCCCCAGCATTTT.

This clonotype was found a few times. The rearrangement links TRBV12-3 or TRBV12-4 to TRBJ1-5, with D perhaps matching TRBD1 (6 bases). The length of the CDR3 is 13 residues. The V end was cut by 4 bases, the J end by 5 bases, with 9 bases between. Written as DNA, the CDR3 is TGTGCCAGCAGTTGGGGGGCCGATCAGCCCCAGCATTTT. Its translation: CASSWGADQPQHF.

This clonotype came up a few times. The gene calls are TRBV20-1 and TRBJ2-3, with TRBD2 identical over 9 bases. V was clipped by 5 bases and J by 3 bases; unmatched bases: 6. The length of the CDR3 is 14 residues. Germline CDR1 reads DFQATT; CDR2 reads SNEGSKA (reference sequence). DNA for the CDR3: TGCAGTGCTGGGGGACTAGCAATAACAGATACGCAGTATTTT. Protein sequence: CSAGGLAITDTQYF.

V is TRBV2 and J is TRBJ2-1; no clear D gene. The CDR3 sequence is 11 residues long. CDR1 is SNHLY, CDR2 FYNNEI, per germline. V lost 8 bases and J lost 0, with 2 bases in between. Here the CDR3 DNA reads TGTGCCAGCTCCTCCTACAATGAGCAGTTCTTC. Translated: CASSSYNEQFF.

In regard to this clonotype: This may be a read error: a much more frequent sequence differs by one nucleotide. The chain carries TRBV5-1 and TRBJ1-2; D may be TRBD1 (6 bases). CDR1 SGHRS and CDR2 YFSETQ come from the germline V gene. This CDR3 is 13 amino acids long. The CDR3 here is CASSLDSNYDYTF. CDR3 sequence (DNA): TGCGCCAGCAGCCTGGACAGCAACTATGACTACACCTTC.

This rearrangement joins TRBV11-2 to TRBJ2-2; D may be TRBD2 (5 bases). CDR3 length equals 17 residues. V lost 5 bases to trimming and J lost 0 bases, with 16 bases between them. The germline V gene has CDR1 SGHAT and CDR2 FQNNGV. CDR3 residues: CASSRILATPNTGELFF. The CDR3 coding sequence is TGTGCCAGCAGCCGGATTCTAGCTACCCCGAACACCGGGGAGCTGTTTTTT.

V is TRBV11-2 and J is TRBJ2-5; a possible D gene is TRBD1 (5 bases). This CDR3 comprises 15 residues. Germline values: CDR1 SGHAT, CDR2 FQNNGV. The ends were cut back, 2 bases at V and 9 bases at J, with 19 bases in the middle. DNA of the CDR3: TGTGCCAGCAGCTTAAGAAGGGGATCAGCCCGGGCCCAGTACTTC. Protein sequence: CASSLRRGSARAQYF.

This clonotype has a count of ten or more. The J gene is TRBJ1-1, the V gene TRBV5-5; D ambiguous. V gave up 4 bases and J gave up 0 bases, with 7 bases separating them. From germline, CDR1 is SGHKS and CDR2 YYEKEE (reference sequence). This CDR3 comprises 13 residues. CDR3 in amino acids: CASSGRMNTEAFF. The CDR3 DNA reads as TGTGCCAGCAGCGGGAGGATGAACACTGAAGCTTTCTTT.

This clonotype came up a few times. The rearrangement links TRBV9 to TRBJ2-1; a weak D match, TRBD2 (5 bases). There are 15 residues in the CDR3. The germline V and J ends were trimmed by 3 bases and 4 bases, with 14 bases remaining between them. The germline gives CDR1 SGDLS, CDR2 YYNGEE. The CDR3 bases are TGTGCCAGCAGCGCCTCCGGGAAACCTTACAATGAGCAGTTCTTC. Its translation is CASSASGKPYNEQFF.

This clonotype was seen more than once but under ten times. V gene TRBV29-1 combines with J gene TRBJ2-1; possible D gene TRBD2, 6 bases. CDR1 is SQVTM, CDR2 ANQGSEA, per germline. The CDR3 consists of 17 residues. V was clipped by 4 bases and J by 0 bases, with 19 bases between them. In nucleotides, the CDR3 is TGCAGCGTTGCCCGCCTTCGGGGGATGAGCTCCTACAATGAGCAGTTCTTC. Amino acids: CSVARLRGMSSYNEQFF.

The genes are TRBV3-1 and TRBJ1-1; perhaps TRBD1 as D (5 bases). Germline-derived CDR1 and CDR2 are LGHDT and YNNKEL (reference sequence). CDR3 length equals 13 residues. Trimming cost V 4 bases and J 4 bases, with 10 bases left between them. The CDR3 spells CASSRAGGTEAFF. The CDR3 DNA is TGTGCCAGCAGCCGCGCTGGGGGCACTGAAGCTTTCTTT.

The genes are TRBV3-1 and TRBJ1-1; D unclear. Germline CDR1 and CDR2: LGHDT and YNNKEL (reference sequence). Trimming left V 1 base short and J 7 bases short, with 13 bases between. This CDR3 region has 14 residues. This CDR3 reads CASSQVWLGGEAFF. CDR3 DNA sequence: TGTGCCAGCAGCCAAGTTTGGTTAGGAGGTGAAGCTTTCTTT.

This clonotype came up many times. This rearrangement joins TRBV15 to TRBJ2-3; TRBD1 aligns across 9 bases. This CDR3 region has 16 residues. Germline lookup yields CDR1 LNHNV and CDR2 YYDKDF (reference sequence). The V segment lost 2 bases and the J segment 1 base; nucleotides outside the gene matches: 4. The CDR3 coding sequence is TGTGCCACCAGCAGATATTGGACAGGGGGCACAGATACGCAGTATTTT. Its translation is CATSRYWTGGTDTQYF.

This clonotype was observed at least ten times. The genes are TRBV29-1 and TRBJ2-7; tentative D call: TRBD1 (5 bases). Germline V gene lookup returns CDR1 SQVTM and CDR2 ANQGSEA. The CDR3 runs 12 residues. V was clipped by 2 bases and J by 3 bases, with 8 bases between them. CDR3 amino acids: CSVESQGYEQYF. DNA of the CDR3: TGCAGCGTTGAAAGCCAGGGCTACGAGCAGTACTTC.

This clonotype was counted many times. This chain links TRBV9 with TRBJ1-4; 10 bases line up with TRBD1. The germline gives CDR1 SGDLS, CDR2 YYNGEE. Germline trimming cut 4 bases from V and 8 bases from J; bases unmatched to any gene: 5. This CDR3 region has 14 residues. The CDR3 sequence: CASSPGQGGEKLFF. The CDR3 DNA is TGTGCCAGCAGCCCCGGACAGGGGGGCGAAAAACTGTTTTTT.

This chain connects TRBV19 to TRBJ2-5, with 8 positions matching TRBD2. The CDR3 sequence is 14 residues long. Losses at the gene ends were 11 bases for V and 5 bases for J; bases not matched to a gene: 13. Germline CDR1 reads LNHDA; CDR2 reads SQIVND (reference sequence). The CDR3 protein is CASSASGRWETQYF. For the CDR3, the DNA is TGTGCCTCCTCGGCCAGCGGGAGATGGGAGACCCAGTACTTC.

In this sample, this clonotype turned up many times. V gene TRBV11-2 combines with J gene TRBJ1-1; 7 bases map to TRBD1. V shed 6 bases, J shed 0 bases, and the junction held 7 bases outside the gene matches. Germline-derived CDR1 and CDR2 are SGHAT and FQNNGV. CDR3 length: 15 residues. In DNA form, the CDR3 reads TGTGCCAGCAGGATCCCGACAGGGCTGAACACTGAAGCTTTCTTT. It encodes CASRIPTGLNTEAFF.